These T cell receptor beta chains were read from a single sample in a study of shared clonotypes between healthy human individuals. Using immunoSEQ multiplex PCR, the repertoire was profiled, and TCRdb retains in-frame clones only, with some absent. The data hold about 2,500,000 clones, with just over 90% observed a single time. The specimen was naive CD4+ T cells sorted from blood. Receptors were obtained from a young man in good health. The CDR3 runs from the conserved cysteine through the conserved F or W. A D gene is named only where the DNA matches it firmly. Part of the rows lack a size; the others show once, few, many or a class for expanded clones.

clone_size d_call j_call v_call cdr3_nt cdr3_aa
. . TRBJ2-4 TRBV9 TGTGCCAGCAGCGTAGGGATTGTGGGGCAGGGAGCCAAAAACATTCAGTACTTC CASSVGIVGQGAKNIQYF
. TRBD2 TRBJ2-2 TRBV5-4 TGTGCCAGCAGCCCATTACCGACTAGCCCAAGCACCGGGGAGCTGTTTTTT CASSPLPTSPSTGELFF
. . TRBJ1-4 TRBV11-2 TGTGCCAGCAGCTTAGGGTCAGTCGAAAAACTGTTTTTT CASSLGSVEKLFF
. TRBD2 TRBJ2-3 TRBV7-3 TGTGCCAGCAGCCCCGGGACTAATCCAGATACGCAGTATTTT CASSPGTNPDTQYF
. . TRBJ1-3 TRBV6-5 TGTGCCAGCAGTTACTCTCGAGGGAACGGAAACACCATATATTTT CASSYSRGNGNTIYF
. TRBD1 TRBJ1-6 TRBV6-5 TGTGCCACCAGGGGAGGGGGCGCCTATAATTCACCCCTCCACTTT CATRGGGAYNSPLHF
. TRBD1 TRBJ2-7 TRBV15 TGTGCCACCAGTCGAGATCAGGGGGCCTCCTACGAGCAGTACTTC CATSRDQGASYEQYF
. TRBD1 TRBJ1-4 TRBV6-5 TGTGCCAGCAGTCCCCAGGGGGTCGGGGGACTGTTTTTT CASSPQGVGGLFF
few TRBD1 TRBJ1-5 TRBV5-1 TGCGCCAGCAGCTTGGAGGGACAGCAGCCCCAGCATTTT CASSLEGQQPQHF
. . TRBJ1-1 TRBV4-3 TGCGCCAGCAGCCAAGTTTCCGGGAACACTGAAGCTTTCTTT CASSQVSGNTEAFF
. TRBD1 TRBJ2-4 TRBV27 TGTGCCAGCAGTGTCGCAGGGACAGCCTTAGCCAAAAACATTCAGTACTTC CASSVAGTALAKNIQYF
. TRBD1 TRBJ2-1 TRBV5-1 TGCGCCAGCAGCTTGCCCAGGGGGCCGTACAATGAGCAGTTCTTC CASSLPRGPYNEQFF
. . TRBJ2-5 TRBV7-2 TGTGCCAGCAGCTTAGGCGGAGGGGGGGAGACCCAGTACTTC CASSLGGGGETQYF
. . TRBJ2-5 TRBV30 TGTGCCTGGAGTGACTGGGGACGCCAAGAGACCCAGTACTTC CAWSDWGRQETQYF
. TRBD2 TRBJ2-5 TRBV7-2 TGTGCCAGCAGCTTAGAGGGACTAGCCCGACAAGAGACCCAGTACTTC CASSLEGLARQETQYF
. . TRBJ1-2 TRBV6-1 TGTGCCAGCAGTGAATCAGGGCGGTACCAGGAGGCTGGCTACACCTTC CASSESGRYQEAGYTF
. . TRBJ2-7 TRBV6-5 TGTGCCAGCAGTTACGCTAGGGGTGGCGAGCAGTACTTC CASSYARGGEQYF